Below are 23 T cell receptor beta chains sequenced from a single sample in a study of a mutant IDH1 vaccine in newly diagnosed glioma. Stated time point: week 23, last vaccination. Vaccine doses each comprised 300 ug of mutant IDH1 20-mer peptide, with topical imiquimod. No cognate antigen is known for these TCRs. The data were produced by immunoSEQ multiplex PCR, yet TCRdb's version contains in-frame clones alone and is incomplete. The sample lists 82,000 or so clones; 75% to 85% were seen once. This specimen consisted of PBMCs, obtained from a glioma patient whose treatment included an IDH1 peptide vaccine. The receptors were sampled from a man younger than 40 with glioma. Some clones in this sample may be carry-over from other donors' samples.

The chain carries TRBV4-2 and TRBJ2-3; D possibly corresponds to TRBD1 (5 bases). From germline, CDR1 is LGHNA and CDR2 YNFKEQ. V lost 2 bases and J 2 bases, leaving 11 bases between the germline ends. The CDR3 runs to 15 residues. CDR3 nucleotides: TGTGCCAGCAGCCAAACCAGGGCGGTCACAGATACGCAGTATTTT. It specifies CASSQTRAVTDTQYF.

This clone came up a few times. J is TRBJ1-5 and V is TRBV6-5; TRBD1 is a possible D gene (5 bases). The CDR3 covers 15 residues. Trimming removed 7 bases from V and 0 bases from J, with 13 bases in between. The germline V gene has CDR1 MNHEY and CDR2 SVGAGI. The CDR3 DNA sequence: TGTGCCAGCACAAGGGGCGGAACTAGCAATCAGCCCCAGCATTTT. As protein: CASTRGGTSNQPQHF.

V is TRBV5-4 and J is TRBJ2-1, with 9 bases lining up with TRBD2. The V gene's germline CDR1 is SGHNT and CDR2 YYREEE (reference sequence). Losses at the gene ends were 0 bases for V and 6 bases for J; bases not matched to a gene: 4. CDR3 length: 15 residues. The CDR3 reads CASSLEGGRANEQFF. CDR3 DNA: TGTGCCAGCAGCTTGGAAGGCGGGAGGGCCAATGAGCAGTTCTTC.

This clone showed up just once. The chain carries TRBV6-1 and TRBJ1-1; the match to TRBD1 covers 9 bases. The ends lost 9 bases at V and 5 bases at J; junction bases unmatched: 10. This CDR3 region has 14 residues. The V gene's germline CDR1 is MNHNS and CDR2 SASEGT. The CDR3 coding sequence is TGTGCCAGTGACTCAGGACAGGGGTATACTGAAGCTTTCTTT. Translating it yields CASDSGQGYTEAFF.

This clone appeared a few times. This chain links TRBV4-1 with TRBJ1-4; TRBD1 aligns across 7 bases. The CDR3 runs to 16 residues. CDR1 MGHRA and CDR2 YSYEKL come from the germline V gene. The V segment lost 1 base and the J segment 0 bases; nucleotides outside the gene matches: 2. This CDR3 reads CASSQVTGSTNEKLFF. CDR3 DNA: TGCGCCAGCAGCCAAGTGACAGGGTCAACTAATGAAAAACTGTTTTTT.

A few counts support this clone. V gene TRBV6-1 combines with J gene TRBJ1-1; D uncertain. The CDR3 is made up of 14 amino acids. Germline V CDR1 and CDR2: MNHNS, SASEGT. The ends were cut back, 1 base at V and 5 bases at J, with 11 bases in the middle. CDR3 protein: CASSEDGRDTEAFF. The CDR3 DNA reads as TGTGCCAGCAGTGAAGACGGACGGGATACTGAAGCTTTCTTT.

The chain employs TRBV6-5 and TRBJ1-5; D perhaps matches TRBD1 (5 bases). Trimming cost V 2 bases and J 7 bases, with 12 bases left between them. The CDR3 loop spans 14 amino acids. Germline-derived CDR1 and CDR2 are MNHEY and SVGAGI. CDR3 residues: CASSYPGVGQPQHF. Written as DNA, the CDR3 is TGTGCCAGCAGTTACCCGGGGGTCGGGCAGCCCCAGCATTTT.

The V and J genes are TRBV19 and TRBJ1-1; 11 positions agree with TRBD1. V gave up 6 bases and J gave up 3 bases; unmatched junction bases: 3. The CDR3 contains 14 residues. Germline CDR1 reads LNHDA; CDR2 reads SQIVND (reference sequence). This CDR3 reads CASRTGQGDTEAFF. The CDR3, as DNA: TGTGCCAGTAGAACGGGACAGGGGGACACTGAAGCTTTCTTT.

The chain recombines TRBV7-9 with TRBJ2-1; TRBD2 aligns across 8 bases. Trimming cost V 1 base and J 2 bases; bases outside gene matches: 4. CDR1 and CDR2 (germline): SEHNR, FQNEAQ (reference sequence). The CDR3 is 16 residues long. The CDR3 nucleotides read TGTGCCAGCAGCTTAGGAGGAGCGGGAGCCTACAATGAGCAGTTCTTC. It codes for CASSLGGAGAYNEQFF.

For the CDR3, the DNA is TGCGCCAGCAGCTCCGCTAGCGGGGACAATGAGCAGTTCTTC. Protein: CASSSASGDNEQFF. V usage is TRBV5-1 and J usage is TRBJ2-1, with TRBD2 matching 9 bases. Germline lookup yields CDR1 SGHRS and CDR2 YFSETQ. The trim removed 3 bases at V and 5 bases at J, leaving 3 bases unmatched. The CDR3 spans 14 residues.

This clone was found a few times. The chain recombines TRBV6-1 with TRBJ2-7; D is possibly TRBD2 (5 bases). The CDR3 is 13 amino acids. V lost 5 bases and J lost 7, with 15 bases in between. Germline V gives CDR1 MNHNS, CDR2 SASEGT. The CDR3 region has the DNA TGTGCCAGCAGTACCGGGATGCCGGGGGAGCAGTACTTC. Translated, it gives CASSTGMPGEQYF.

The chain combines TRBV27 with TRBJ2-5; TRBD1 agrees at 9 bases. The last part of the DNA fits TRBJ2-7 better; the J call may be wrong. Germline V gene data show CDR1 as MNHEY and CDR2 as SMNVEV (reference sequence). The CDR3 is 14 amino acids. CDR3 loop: CASSLGTGRYEQYF. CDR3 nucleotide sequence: TGTGCCAGCAGTCTTGGGACAGGGAGGTACGAGCAGTACTTC.

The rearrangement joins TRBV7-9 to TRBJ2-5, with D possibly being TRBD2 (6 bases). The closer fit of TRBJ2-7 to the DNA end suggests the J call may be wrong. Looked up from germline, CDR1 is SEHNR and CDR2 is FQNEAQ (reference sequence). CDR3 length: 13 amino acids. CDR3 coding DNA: TGTGCCAGCAGCTTTACACTAGCTTACGAGCAGTACTTC. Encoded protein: CASSFTLAYEQYF.

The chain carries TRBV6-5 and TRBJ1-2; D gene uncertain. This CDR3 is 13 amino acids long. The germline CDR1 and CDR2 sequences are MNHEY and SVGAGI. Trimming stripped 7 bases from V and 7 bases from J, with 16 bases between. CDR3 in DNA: TGTGCCAGCACCGATCCCGGGTTGTCTGGCTACACCTTC. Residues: CASTDPGLSGYTF.

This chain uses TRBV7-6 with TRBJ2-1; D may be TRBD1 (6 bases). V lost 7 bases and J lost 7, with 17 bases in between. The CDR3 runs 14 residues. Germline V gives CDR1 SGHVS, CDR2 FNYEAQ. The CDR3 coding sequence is TGTGCCAGCAACTCACAGGGCTTAGGGAATGAGCAGTTCTTC. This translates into CASNSQGLGNEQFF. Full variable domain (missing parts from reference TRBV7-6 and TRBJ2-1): GAGVSQSPRYKVTKRGQDVALRCDPISGHVSLYWYRQALGQGPEFLTYFNYEAQQDKSGLPNDRFSAERPEGSISTLTIQRTEQRDSAMYRCASNSQGLGNEQFFGPGTRLTVL.

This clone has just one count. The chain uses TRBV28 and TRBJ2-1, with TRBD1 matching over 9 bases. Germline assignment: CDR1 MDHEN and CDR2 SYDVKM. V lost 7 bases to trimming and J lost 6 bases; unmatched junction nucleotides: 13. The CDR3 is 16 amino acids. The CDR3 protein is CASTLGGTGKFNEQFF. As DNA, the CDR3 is TGTGCCAGCACTTTGGGCGGGACAGGGAAATTCAATGAGCAGTTCTTC.

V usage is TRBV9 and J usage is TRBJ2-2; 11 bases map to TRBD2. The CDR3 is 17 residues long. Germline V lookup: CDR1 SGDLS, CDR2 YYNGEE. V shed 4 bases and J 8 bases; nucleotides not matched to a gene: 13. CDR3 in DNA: TGTGCCAGCAGCCTGGCTAGCGGGGGGCCTTCGACTGGGGAGCTGTTTTTT. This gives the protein CASSLASGGPSTGELFF.

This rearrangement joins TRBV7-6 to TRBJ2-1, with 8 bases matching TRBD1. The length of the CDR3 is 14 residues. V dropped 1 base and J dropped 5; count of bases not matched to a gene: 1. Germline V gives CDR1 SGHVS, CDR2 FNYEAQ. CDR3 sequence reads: CASSLGTGNNEQFF. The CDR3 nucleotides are TGTGCCAGCAGCTTAGGGACAGGGAACAATGAGCAGTTCTTC.

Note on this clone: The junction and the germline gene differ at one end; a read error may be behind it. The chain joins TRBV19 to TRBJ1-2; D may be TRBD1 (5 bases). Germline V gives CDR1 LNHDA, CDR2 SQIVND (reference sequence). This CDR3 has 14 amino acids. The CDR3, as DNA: TGTGCTAGTAGTGGGACCGAGGGCTTCTATGGCTACACCTTC. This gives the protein CASSGTEGFYGYTF. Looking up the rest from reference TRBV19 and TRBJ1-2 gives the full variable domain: DGGITQSPKYLFRKEGQNVTLSCEQNLNHDAMYWYRQDPGQGLRLIYYSQIVNDFQKGDIAEGYSVSREKKESFPLTVTSAQKNPTAFYLCASSGTEGFYGYTFGSGTRLTVV.

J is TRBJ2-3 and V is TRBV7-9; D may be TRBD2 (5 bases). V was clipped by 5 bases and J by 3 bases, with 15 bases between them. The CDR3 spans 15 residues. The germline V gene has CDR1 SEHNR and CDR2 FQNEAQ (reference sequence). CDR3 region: CASSEGLSSTDTQYF. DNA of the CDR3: TGTGCCAGCAGCGAGGGCCTGAGCTCGACAGATACGCAGTATTTT.

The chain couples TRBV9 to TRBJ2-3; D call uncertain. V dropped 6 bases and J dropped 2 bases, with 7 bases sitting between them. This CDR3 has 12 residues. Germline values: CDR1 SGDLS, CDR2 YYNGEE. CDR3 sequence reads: CASNRVTDTQYF. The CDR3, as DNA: TGTGCCAGCAATCGGGTCACAGATACGCAGTATTTT.

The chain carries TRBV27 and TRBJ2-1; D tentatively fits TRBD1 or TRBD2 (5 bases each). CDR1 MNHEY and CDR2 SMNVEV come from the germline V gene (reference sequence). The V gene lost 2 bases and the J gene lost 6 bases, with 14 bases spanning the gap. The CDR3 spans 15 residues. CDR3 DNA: TGTGCCAGCAGTTTAATAGGGCAGGGACGCAATGAGCAGTTCTTC. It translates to CASSLIGQGRNEQFF.

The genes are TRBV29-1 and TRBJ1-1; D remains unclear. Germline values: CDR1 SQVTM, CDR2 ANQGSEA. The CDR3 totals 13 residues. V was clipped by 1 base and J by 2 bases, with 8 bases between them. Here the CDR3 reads CSVEGWGNTEAFF. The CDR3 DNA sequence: TGCAGCGTTGAAGGCTGGGGTAACACTGAAGCTTTCTTT.